The rows below give T cell receptor beta chains drawn from one sample of a study of vaccination effects on CD4 cells after COVID-19. Libraries were prepared by immunoSEQ multiplex PCR; TCRdb keeps only in-frame clonotypes and omits some of them. The repertoire holds around 49,000 clones, with more than 65% as singletons. No antigen has been assigned to these receptors. Material: CD4+ T cells from PBMCs cultured without peptide, obtained after COVID-19 vaccination. The receptors come from a human donor who received a COVID-19 vaccine. CDR3s leave out the opening cysteine and the closing phenylalanine or tryptophan. The size entry is marked missing in some rows and otherwise reads once, few, many or a size class.

CDR3aa: ASSPPGQGHLFNQPQH; j_gene: TRBJ1-5; abundance: .; len: 16; v_gene: TRBV18
CDR3aa: ASRPTGWGNYGYT; j_gene: TRBJ1-2; abundance: .; len: 13; v_gene: TRBV2
CDR3aa: ASSITVVSGIEQY; j_gene: TRBJ2-7; abundance: .; len: 13; v_gene: TRBV19
CDR3aa: ASSVAGGTLTGELF; j_gene: TRBJ2-2; abundance: few; len: 14; v_gene: TRBV9
CDR3aa: AYAGKGLSGNTIY; j_gene: TRBJ1-3; abundance: once; len: 13; v_gene: TRBV30
CDR3aa: SASGLNYGYT; j_gene: TRBJ1-2; abundance: .; len: 10; v_gene: TRBV20-1
CDR3aa: ASSQIGGSRNTEAF; j_gene: TRBJ1-1; abundance: .; len: 14; v_gene: TRBV3-1/TRBV3-2
CDR3aa: ASSGSNEQF; j_gene: TRBJ2-1; abundance: few; len: 9; v_gene: TRBV2
CDR3aa: ASSQVGEEQY; j_gene: TRBJ2-7; abundance: few; len: 10; v_gene: TRBV4-2
CDR3aa: ASSLPSGRASDTQY; j_gene: TRBJ2-3; abundance: .; len: 14; v_gene: TRBV5-1
CDR3aa: ASRLQGSSPLH; j_gene: TRBJ1-6; abundance: .; len: 11; v_gene: TRBV5-1
CDR3aa: ASSVTTADRANTGELF; j_gene: TRBJ2-2; abundance: .; len: 16; v_gene: TRBV25-1
CDR3aa: ASRGRGWDSPLH; j_gene: TRBJ1-6; abundance: .; len: 12; v_gene: TRBV5-1
CDR3aa: ASVRGQDALGYT; j_gene: TRBJ1-2; abundance: once; len: 12; v_gene: TRBV19
CDR3aa: ASSLPSGANTGELF; j_gene: TRBJ2-2; abundance: .; len: 14; v_gene: TRBV3-1/TRBV3-2
CDR3aa: ASSLLQGSGNTIY; j_gene: TRBJ1-3; abundance: .; len: 13; v_gene: TRBV7-6
CDR3aa: ASSLENSPLH; j_gene: TRBJ1-6; abundance: .; len: 10; v_gene: TRBV5-1
CDR3aa: ASSWGPSGNTIY; j_gene: TRBJ1-3; abundance: .; len: 12; v_gene: TRBV6-5
CDR3aa: ASSIYLAGEYEQY; j_gene: TRBJ2-7; abundance: .; len: 13; v_gene: TRBV19
CDR3aa: ASSLGQLMNTEAF; j_gene: TRBJ1-1; abundance: .; len: 13; v_gene: TRBV5-6
CDR3aa: ASSVLRAGYNEQF; j_gene: TRBJ2-1; abundance: .; len: 13; v_gene: TRBV18
CDR3aa: ASSFRDETDTQY; j_gene: TRBJ2-3; abundance: few; len: 12; v_gene: TRBV27
CDR3aa: ASKTDRANEKLF; j_gene: TRBJ1-4; abundance: once; len: 12; v_gene: TRBV27
CDR3aa: ASSLGRGYGYT; j_gene: TRBJ1-2; abundance: .; len: 11; v_gene: TRBV5-6
CDR3aa: ASSPPGLAGMASSYEQY; j_gene: TRBJ2-7; abundance: .; len: 17; v_gene: TRBV4-1
CDR3aa: ASSFFGNLGNSPLH; j_gene: TRBJ1-6; abundance: few; len: 14; v_gene: TRBV7-2
CDR3aa: ASSLSGGAFVGTDTQY; j_gene: TRBJ2-3; abundance: .; len: 16; v_gene: TRBV7-2
CDR3aa: ASSLRQGGLRIDTQY; j_gene: TRBJ2-3; abundance: .; len: 15; v_gene: TRBV27
CDR3aa: ASSLDAGNHNEQF; j_gene: TRBJ2-1; abundance: .; len: 13; v_gene: TRBV11-3
CDR3aa: ASSQNPGLTYNEQF; j_gene: TRBJ2-1; abundance: .; len: 14; v_gene: TRBV7-9
CDR3aa: ASGQGPQETQY; j_gene: TRBJ2-5; abundance: .; len: 11; v_gene: TRBV12-5
CDR3aa: ASSLAVAGGGETQY; j_gene: TRBJ2-5; abundance: .; len: 14; v_gene: TRBV5-4
CDR3aa: ASSRTSGRASYNEQF; j_gene: TRBJ2-1; abundance: .; len: 15; v_gene: TRBV7-2
CDR3aa: ASSLGQGGYTYEQY; j_gene: TRBJ2-7; abundance: .; len: 14; v_gene: TRBV7-9
CDR3aa: ASSLWETDTQY; j_gene: TRBJ2-3; abundance: .; len: 11; v_gene: TRBV11-3
CDR3aa: ASSLGRVLDTQY; j_gene: TRBJ2-3; abundance: .; len: 12; v_gene: TRBV11-1
CDR3aa: ASRGSYNEQF; j_gene: TRBJ2-1; abundance: once; len: 10; v_gene: TRBV6-5
CDR3aa: ASSRGDTQY; j_gene: TRBJ2-3; abundance: .; len: 9; v_gene: TRBV7-8
CDR3aa: ASSARTSGGQETQY; j_gene: TRBJ2-5; abundance: .; len: 14; v_gene: TRBV18
CDR3aa: ASSPGTGDYSNQPQH; j_gene: TRBJ1-5; abundance: .; len: 15; v_gene: TRBV7-9
CDR3aa: ASRLDISEAF; j_gene: TRBJ1-1; abundance: .; len: 10; v_gene: TRBV12-3/TRBV12-4
CDR3aa: ASSAGGHKETQY; j_gene: TRBJ2-5; abundance: few; len: 12; v_gene: TRBV5-1
CDR3aa: ASSRGQLVYGYT; j_gene: TRBJ1-2; abundance: few; len: 12; v_gene: TRBV4-1
CDR3aa: ASSLAGGGIYNEQF; j_gene: TRBJ2-1; abundance: .; len: 14; v_gene: TRBV11-3